This T cell receptor beta chain stems from a study of blood T cells in healthy people across ages. The sample holds a few counts of this clonotype. Then a second PCR, running about 6 to 11 cycles, was carried out with a sample-barcoded 5' primer and a J-beta primer mix. Each CDR3 protein is one row after TCRdb ran MiXCR on the 5' RACE reads. Of about 780,000 distinct CDR3 sequences listed, around 24% are singletons. The CDR3 totals 15 residues. Germline CDR1 is WSHSY and CDR2 is SAAADI. V was clipped by 4 bases and J by 4 bases, with 14 bases between them. These data were likewise used in another study, on T cells of mothers and their children. As that study records: Over 8 million TCR beta CDR3 reads were obtained from each mother, and a few million from each child. Persistent microchimeric T cell clones were not found at ~100 per million sensitivity.

V and J are TRBV10-2 and TRBJ1-5, with D maybe TRBD1 (6 bases). This TCR derives from a boy under 18 in good health. The sample comprised blood. The CDR3 coding sequence is TGCGCCAGCAGTGGGGACAAGGGATGGAATCAGCCCCAGCATTTT. Translating gives CASSGDKGWNQPQHF.